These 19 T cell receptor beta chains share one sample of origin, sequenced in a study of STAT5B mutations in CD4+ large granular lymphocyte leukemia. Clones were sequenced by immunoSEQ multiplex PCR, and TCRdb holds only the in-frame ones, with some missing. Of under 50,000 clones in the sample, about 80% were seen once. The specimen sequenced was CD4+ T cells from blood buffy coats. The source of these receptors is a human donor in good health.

The CDR3 nucleotides read TGTGCCAGCAGCTTAGTAGGGCCCCTTGACGAGCAGTACTTC. As protein: CASSLVGPLDEQYF. This chain connects TRBV7-9 to TRBJ2-7; no firm D call. Germline lookup yields CDR1 SEHNR and CDR2 FQNEAQ (reference sequence). V was cut by 1 base and J by 5 bases, with 12 bases left in between. This CDR3 has 14 amino acids.

DNA of the CDR3: TGCGCCAGCAGCATCGGTCAAAACAATGAGCAGTTCTTC. The encoded protein is CASSIGQNNEQFF. The chain couples TRBV5-1 to TRBJ2-1, with D unclear. Germline loops: CDR1 SGHRS, CDR2 YFSETQ. This CDR3 is 13 amino acids long. V lost 4 bases and J lost 5, with 10 bases in between.

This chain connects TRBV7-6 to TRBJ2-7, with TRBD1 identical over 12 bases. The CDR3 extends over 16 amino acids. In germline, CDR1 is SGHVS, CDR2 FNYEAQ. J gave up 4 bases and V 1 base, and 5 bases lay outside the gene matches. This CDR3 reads CASSLVPGQGAYEQYF. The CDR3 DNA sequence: TGTGCCAGCAGCTTAGTGCCGGGACAGGGGGCTTACGAGCAGTACTTC. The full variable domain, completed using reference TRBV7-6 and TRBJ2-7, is GAGVSQSPRYKVTKRGQDVALRCDPISGHVSLYWYRQALGQGPEFLTYFNYEAQQDKSGLPNDRFSAERPEGSISTLTIQRTEQRDSAMYRCASSLVPGQGAYEQYFGPGTRLTVT.

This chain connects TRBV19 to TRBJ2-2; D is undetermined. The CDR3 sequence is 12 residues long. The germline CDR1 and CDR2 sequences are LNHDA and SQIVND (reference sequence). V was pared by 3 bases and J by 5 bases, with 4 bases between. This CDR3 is CASSMLTGELFF. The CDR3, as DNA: TGTGCCAGTAGTATGCTGACCGGGGAGCTGTTTTTT. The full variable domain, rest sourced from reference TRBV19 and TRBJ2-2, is DGGITQSPKYLFRKEGQNVTLSCEQNLNHDAMYWYRQDPGQGLRLIYYSQIVNDFQKGDIAEGYSVSREKKESFPLTVTSAQKNPTAFYLCASSMLTGELFFGEGSRLTVL.

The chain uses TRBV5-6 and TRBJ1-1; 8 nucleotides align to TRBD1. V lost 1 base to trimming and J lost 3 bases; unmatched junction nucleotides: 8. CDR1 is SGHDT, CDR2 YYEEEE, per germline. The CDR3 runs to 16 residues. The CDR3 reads CASSLYRGKVDTEAFF. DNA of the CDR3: TGTGCCAGCAGCTTGTACAGGGGGAAAGTGGACACTGAAGCTTTCTTT.

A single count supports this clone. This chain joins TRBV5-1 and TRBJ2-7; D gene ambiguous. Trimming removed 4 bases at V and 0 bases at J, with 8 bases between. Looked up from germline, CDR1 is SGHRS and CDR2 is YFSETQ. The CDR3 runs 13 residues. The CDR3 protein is CASSLVPSYEQYF. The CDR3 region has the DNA TGCGCCAGCAGCCTGGTTCCCTCCTACGAGCAGTACTTC.

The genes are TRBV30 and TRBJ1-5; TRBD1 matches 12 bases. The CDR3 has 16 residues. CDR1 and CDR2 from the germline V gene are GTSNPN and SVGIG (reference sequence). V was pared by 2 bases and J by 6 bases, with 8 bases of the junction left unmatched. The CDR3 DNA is TGTGCCTGGAGTCCTACCGGGACAGGGGGCTTTCAGCCCCAGCATTTT. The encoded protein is CAWSPTGTGGFQPQHF.

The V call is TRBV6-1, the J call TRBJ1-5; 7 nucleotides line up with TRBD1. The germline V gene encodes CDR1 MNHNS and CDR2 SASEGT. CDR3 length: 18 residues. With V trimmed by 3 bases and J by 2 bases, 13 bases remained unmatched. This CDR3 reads CASSDRGSVGGGNQPQHF. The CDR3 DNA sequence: TGTGCCAGCAGTGACAGGGGGTCAGTCGGGGGCGGCAATCAGCCCCAGCATTTT.

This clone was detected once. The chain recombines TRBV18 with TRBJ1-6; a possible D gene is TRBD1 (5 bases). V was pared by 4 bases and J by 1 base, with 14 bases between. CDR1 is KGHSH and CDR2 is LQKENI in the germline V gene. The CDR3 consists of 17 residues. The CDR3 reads CASSLTNGGSYNSPLHF. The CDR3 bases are TGTGCCAGCTCACTTACCAATGGGGGGTCCTATAATTCACCCCTCCACTTT.

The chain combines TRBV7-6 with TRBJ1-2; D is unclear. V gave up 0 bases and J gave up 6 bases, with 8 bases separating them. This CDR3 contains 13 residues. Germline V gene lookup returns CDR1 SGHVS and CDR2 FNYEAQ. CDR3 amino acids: CASSLAAQNGYTF. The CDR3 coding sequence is TGTGCCAGCAGCTTAGCGGCGCAGAATGGCTACACCTTC.

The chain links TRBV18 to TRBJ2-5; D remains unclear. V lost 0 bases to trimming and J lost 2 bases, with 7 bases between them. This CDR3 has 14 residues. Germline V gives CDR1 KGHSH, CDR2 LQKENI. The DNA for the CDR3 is TGTGCCAGCTCACCACCGGACGGACAAGAGACCCAGTACTTC. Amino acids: CASSPPDGQETQYF. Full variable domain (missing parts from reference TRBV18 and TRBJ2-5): NAGVMQNPRHLVRRRGQEARLRCSPMKGHSHVYWYRQLPEEGLKFMVYLQKENIIDESGMPKERFSAEFPKEGPSILRIQQVVRGDSAAYFCASSPPDGQETQYFGPGTRLLVL.

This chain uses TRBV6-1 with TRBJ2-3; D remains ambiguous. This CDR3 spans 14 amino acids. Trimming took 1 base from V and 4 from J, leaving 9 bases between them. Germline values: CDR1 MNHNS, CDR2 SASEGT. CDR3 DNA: TGTGCCAGCAGTGAAGGAAATATGGCAGATACGCAGTATTTT. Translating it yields CASSEGNMADTQYF.

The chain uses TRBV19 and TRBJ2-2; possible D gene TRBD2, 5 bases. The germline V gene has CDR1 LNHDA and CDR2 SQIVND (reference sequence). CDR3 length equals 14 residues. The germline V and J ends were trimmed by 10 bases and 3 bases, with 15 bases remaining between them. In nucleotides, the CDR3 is TGTGCCACCGACGGTGGCGGGCACACCGGGGAGCTGTTTTTT. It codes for CATDGGGHTGELFF.

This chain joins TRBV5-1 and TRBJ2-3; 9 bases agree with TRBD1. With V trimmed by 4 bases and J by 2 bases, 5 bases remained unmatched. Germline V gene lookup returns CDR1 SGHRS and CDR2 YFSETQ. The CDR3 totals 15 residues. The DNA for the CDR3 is TGCGCCAGCAGCCAGGACAGGGGTACCACAGATACGCAGTATTTT. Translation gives CASSQDRGTTDTQYF.

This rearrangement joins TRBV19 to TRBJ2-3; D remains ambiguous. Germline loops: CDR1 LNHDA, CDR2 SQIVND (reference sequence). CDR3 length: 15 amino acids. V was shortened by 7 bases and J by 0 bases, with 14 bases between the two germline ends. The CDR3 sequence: CASKDFFFSTDTQYF. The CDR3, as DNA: TGTGCCAGTAAGGATTTTTTTTTCAGCACAGATACGCAGTATTTT. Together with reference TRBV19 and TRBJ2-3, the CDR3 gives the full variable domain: DGGITQSPKYLFRKEGQNVTLSCEQNLNHDAMYWYRQDPGQGLRLIYYSQIVNDFQKGDIAEGYSVSREKKESFPLTVTSAQKNPTAFYLCASKDFFFSTDTQYFGPGTRLTVL.

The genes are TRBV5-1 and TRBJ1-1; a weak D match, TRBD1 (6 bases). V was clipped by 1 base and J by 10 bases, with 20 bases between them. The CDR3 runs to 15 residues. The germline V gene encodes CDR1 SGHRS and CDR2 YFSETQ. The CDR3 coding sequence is TGCGCCAGCAGCTTGACAGGGCCTCCCCTTAGCGGAGCTTTCTTT. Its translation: CASSLTGPPLSGAFF. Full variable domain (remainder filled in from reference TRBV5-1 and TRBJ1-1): KAGVTQTPRYLIKTRGQQVTLSCSPISGHRSVSWYQQTPGQGLQFLFEYFSETQRNKGNFPGRFSGRQFSNSRSEMNVSTLELGDSALYLCASSLTGPPLSGAFFGQGTRLTVV.

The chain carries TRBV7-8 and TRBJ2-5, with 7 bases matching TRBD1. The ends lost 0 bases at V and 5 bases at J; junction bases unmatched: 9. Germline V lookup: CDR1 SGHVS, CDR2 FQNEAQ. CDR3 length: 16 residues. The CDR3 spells CASSLARLAGGETQYF. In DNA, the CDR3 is TGTGCCAGCAGCTTAGCGAGATTGGCAGGGGGTGAGACCCAGTACTTC.

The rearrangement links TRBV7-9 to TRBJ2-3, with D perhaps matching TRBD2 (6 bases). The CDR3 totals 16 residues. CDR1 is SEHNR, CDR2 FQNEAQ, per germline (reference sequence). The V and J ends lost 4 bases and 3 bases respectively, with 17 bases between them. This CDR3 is CASSSYWDFGTDTQYF. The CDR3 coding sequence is TGTGCCAGCAGCTCCTACTGGGACTTCGGTACAGATACGCAGTATTTT.

The CDR3 is CASSEIRWTSVPYNEQFF. The CDR3 coding sequence is TGTGCCAGCAGTGAAATCCGATGGACTAGCGTTCCCTACAATGAGCAGTTCTTC. This rearrangement joins TRBV6-1 to TRBJ2-1; 9 nucleotides align to TRBD2. This CDR3 is built from 18 residues. The germline V gene has CDR1 MNHNS and CDR2 SASEGT. V lost 2 bases, J lost 2 bases, and 10 bases stayed unmatched.